This T cell receptor (beta chain) was documented in a study of cytotoxic CD8 clonotypes in ibrutinib-treated CLL. General observations from the study: Baseline levels were approached again at progression, after clonality had risen at ibrutinib response. There were differences in sampling times between sustained-remission and progressing patients.

Regarding this clone: The antigen is undetermined. Other DNA variants within this sample encode the same CDR3.

About 1.8 micrograms of genomic DNA came from cryopreserved PBMCs for TCR beta libraries. Only in-frame clones appear in the TCRdb table, and some are missing; sequencing was by immunoSEQ multiplex PCR. The sample carries roughly 160,000 clones, 70% to 85% recorded once. Germline V gene sequence: CDR1 KGHSH, CDR2 LQKENI. V lost 3 bases and J lost 4, with 15 bases in between. The CDR3 sequence is 15 residues long. The J gene is TRBJ1-1, the V gene TRBV18; D is ambiguous. This TCR was sampled from a human donor with chronic lymphocytic leukemia. The material sequenced was PBMCs, taken after 12 months of ibrutinib treatment. CDR3 coding DNA: TGTGCCAGCTCACCTAAATCCCTCGGTCGCACTGAAGCTTTCTTT. It encodes CASSPKSLGRTEAFF.